The 24 T cell receptor beta chains listed next were all sequenced from one sample in a study of beta chain features in type 1 diabetes. Study-level findings and limits: TCRB CDR3s were moderately but significantly shorter in Type 1 diabetes patients in all four CD4+ subsets.

The study reverse transcribed the entire isolated RNA, so it sequenced expressed TCRB transcripts. The protocol was immunoSEQ multiplex PCR, while the TCRdb copy is restricted to in-frame clones and leaves out a portion. The profile shows 120,000 to 150,000 clones, about 13% of them singletons. The antigens these receptors bind are not known. Input material: central memory CD4+ T cells from blood. The receptors shown here come from a man younger than 30 with type 1 diabetes.

In the case of this clone: Other DNA sequences in the sample encode the same CDR3. The gene calls are TRBV7-9 and TRBJ1-1; D may be TRBD1 (5 bases). The CDR3 is 14 residues long. CDR1 SEHNR and CDR2 FQNEAQ come from the germline V gene (reference sequence). Trimming stripped 2 bases from V and 1 base from J, with 8 bases between. The CDR3 here is CASSLQGRNTEAFF. CDR3 bases: TGTGCCAGCAGCTTACAGGGTAGGAACACTGAAGCTTTCTTT.

This clone showed up just a few times. This may come from a read error, since a much larger clone is one base off. The chain joins TRBV18 to TRBJ2-7; 7 bases fit TRBD1. Germline V gene data show CDR1 as KGHSH and CDR2 as LQKENI. The length of the CDR3 is 14 residues. Trimming took 8 bases from V and 2 from J; bases not matched to a gene: 9. The CDR3 sequence: CASAQGQGAYEQYF. Written as DNA, the CDR3 is TGTGCCAGCGCGCAGGGGCAGGGGGCCTACGAGCAGTACTTC.

This clone has just a few counts. The chain links TRBV5-1 to TRBJ2-3; D perhaps matches TRBD1 (6 bases). The germline V gene encodes CDR1 SGHRS and CDR2 YFSETQ. This CDR3 region has 15 residues. Trimming took off 5 bases at V and 0 bases at J, with 13 bases between the two ends. CDR3 coding DNA: TGCGCCAGCAGGTCTGGGGGCTCTAGCACAGATACGCAGTATTTT. It is translated as CASRSGGSSTDTQYF.

In its sample, this clone was seen many times. This chain uses TRBV11-3 with TRBJ2-3, with D possibly called TRBD1 or TRBD2 (5 bases each). The germline gives CDR1 SGHNT, CDR2 YENEEA. This CDR3 is built from 18 residues. Deletions cut 5 bases from V and 6 bases from J, with 27 bases between. CDR3 in amino acids: CASSTTYAGTPKSDTQYF. The CDR3 nucleotides read TGTGCCAGCAGCACCACGTACGCCGGGACCCCCAAATCGGATACGCAGTATTTT. The full variable domain, in which reference TRBV11-3 and TRBJ2-3 provide the parts outside the CDR3, is EAGVVQSPRYKIIEKKQPVAFWCNPISGHNTLYWYLQNLGQGPELLIRYENEEAVDDSQLPKDRFSAERLKGVDSTLKIQPAELGDSAVYLCASSTTYAGTPKSDTQYFGPGTRLTVL.

This clone was detected only a few times. J is TRBJ1-2 and V is TRBV30; D ambiguous. CDR1 GTSNPN and CDR2 SVGIG come from the germline V gene (reference sequence). V was shortened by 0 bases and J by 0 bases, with 8 bases between the two germline ends. There are 14 residues in the CDR3. CDR3 bases: TGTGCCTGGAGTGTACGGGCAGCTAACTATGGCTACACCTTC. Translating gives CAWSVRAANYGYTF.

The CDR3 nucleotides are TGTGCCAGCAGCTTCGGGCGGCGGGATAATTCACCCCTCCACTTT. Amino acids: CASSFGRRDNSPLHF. This chain uses TRBV13 with TRBJ1-6; no clear D gene. V was shortened by 3 bases and J by 5 bases, with 11 bases between the two germline ends. The CDR3 contains 15 residues. Per germline, CDR1 PRHDT and CDR2 FYEKMQ (reference sequence).

This clone was seen a few times. This chain connects TRBV9 to TRBJ2-1; 8 nucleotides align to TRBD2. The CDR3 has 17 residues. Germline trimming cut 3 bases from V and 7 bases from J; bases unmatched to any gene: 15. CDR1 is SGDLS and CDR2 is YYNGEE in the germline V gene. This CDR3 is CASSGGPGGGLQNEQFF. The CDR3 bases are TGTGCCAGCAGCGGAGGCCCCGGGGGGGGGCTACAGAATGAGCAGTTCTTC.

The V call is TRBV7-2, the J call TRBJ2-7; 8 bases agree with TRBD1. Germline V gene data show CDR1 as SGHTA and CDR2 as FQGNSA. The CDR3 runs to 15 residues. Trimming cost V 5 bases and J 3 bases; bases outside gene matches: 9. Here the CDR3 reads CASSPGTGPLYEQYF. CDR3 bases: TGTGCCAGCAGCCCCGGGACAGGACCTCTCTACGAGCAGTACTTC.

The chain is built from TRBV6-1 and TRBJ1-5, with D hard to call. Between the trimmed V and J ends, which lost 8 bases and 5 bases, there was a span of 13 bases. Per the germline V gene, CDR1 is MNHNS and CDR2 is SASEGT. This CDR3 comprises 13 residues. The CDR3: CASAHLEDQPQHF. DNA for the CDR3: TGTGCCAGCGCCCACCTTGAGGATCAGCCCCAGCATTTT.

This clone was observed at least ten times. The genes are TRBV15 and TRBJ2-7; 8 positions match TRBD1. The trim removed 2 bases at V and 3 bases at J, leaving 6 bases unmatched. This CDR3 has 15 amino acids. Germline CDR1 is LNHNV and CDR2 is YYDKDF (reference sequence). The CDR3 sequence is CATSRPGGADYEQYF. As DNA, the CDR3 is TGTGCCACCAGCAGACCAGGGGGCGCGGACTACGAGCAGTACTTC.

This clone was seen repeatedly, ten times or more. CDR3 sequence reads: CASSLLAQGQPQHF. The CDR3 nucleotides read TGTGCCAGCAGTTTATTGGCCCAAGGACAGCCCCAGCATTTT. This chain connects TRBV28 to TRBJ1-5; D remains unclear. V was clipped by 1 base and J by 7 bases, with 11 bases between them. CDR3 length: 14 residues. Germline-derived CDR1 and CDR2 are MDHEN and SYDVKM.

This clone occurred a few times. The chain employs TRBV2 and TRBJ2-3; D call uncertain. Per germline, CDR1 SNHLY and CDR2 FYNNEI. The CDR3 is 12 residues long. V shed 4 bases and J shed 2 bases, with 4 bases lying between them. Here the CDR3 reads CASSGYTDTQYF. In nucleotides, the CDR3 is TGTGCCAGCAGTGGATACACAGATACGCAGTATTTT.

A few counts support this clone. In nucleotides, the CDR3 is TGTGCCAGTAGCTTATTCGGGAACAGACAAGAGACCCAGTACTTC. It is translated as CASSLFGNRQETQYF. The chain couples TRBV19 to TRBJ2-5; perhaps TRBD2 as D (5 bases). Germline lookup yields CDR1 LNHDA and CDR2 SQIVND (reference sequence). This CDR3 comprises 15 residues. The V and J ends lost 6 bases and 2 bases respectively, with 16 bases between them.

At least ten counts were recorded for this clone. The chain carries TRBV5-1 and TRBJ2-5; D perhaps matches TRBD1 (6 bases). V was cut by 4 bases and J by 3 bases, with 16 bases left in between. CDR1 and CDR2 from the germline V gene are SGHRS and YFSETQ. This CDR3 has 15 residues. CDR3 in amino acids: CASSPRGAGEETQYF. Here the CDR3 DNA reads TGCGCCAGCAGCCCCCGTGGGGCAGGGGAAGAGACCCAGTACTTC.

The sample holds many counts of this clone. The chain couples TRBV19 to TRBJ2-3; D call uncertain. Germline V gives CDR1 LNHDA, CDR2 SQIVND (reference sequence). Trimming shortened V by 3 bases and J by 3 bases, and 16 bases separated the two germline ends. The CDR3 has 16 residues. In DNA, the CDR3 is TGTGCCAGTAGTATTCGCCGTTACTTGGGGACAGATACGCAGTATTTT. This encodes CASSIRRYLGTDTQYF.

This clone appeared a few times. The gene calls are TRBV7-9 and TRBJ1-2; 9 nucleotides agree with TRBD1. Germline CDR1 SEHNR, CDR2 FQNEAQ (reference sequence). The V segment lost 5 bases and the J segment 0 bases; nucleotides outside the gene matches: 7. CDR3 length: 16 residues. For the CDR3, the DNA is TGTGCCAGCAGCCGGACAGGGGATTCGGCTAACTATGGCTACACCTTC. This encodes CASSRTGDSANYGYTF.

This clone occurred once. The chain uses TRBV9 and TRBJ2-3, with D unclear. The germline V gene encodes CDR1 SGDLS and CDR2 YYNGEE. The CDR3 totals 16 residues. Trimming took 2 bases from V and 3 from J, leaving 16 bases between them. The CDR3 is CASSVGALPKTDTQYF. The CDR3 DNA reads as TGTGCCAGCAGCGTGGGCGCCCTCCCCAAAACAGATACGCAGTATTTT.

This clone was detected a few times. The chain couples TRBV7-9 to TRBJ1-1; D not certain. The V gene lost 1 base and the J gene lost 1 base, with 7 bases spanning the gap. Germline lookup yields CDR1 SEHNR and CDR2 FQNEAQ (reference sequence). This CDR3 is 14 amino acids long. CDR3 in DNA: TGTGCCAGCAGCTTAGAGGTACCGAACACTGAAGCTTTCTTT. Encoded protein: CASSLEVPNTEAFF.

This clone has only a few counts. The CDR3 is CASSPAVNTDTQYF. CDR3 coding DNA: TGTGCCAGCAGCCCCGCCGTCAACACAGATACGCAGTATTTT. This rearrangement joins TRBV7-9 to TRBJ2-3; no reliable D call. The CDR3 spans 14 residues. Germline-derived CDR1 and CDR2 are SEHNR and FQNEAQ (reference sequence). Trimming took 5 bases from V and 2 from J, leaving 11 bases between them.

J is TRBJ2-1 and V is TRBV18; 9 bases agree with TRBD2. The CDR3 length is 15 residues. CDR1 and CDR2 from the germline V gene are KGHSH and LQKENI. V lost 3 bases to trimming and J lost 10 bases; unmatched junction nucleotides: 10. Written as DNA, the CDR3 is TGTGCCAGCTCACCTGAGCGGGGGGCCCCCCGGGAGCAGTTCTTC. It codes for CASSPERGAPREQFF.

This clone appeared a few times. The rearrangement links TRBV7-2 to TRBJ1-2; 7 bases agree with TRBD1. CDR1 is SGHTA and CDR2 is FQGNSA in the germline V gene. Trimming took 6 bases from V and 2 from J; bases not matched to a gene: 9. The CDR3 is made up of 15 amino acids. The CDR3 region is CASSPYRGLNYGYTF. CDR3 bases: TGTGCCAGCAGTCCATACAGGGGTTTAAACTATGGCTACACCTTC.

This clone has a handful of counts. The chain couples TRBV7-9 to TRBJ2-5; TRBD2 is a possible D gene (6 bases). The J call is doubtful: the DNA matches TRBJ2-7 better. The CDR3 extends over 15 amino acids. The germline CDR1 and CDR2 sequences are SEHNR and FQNEAQ (reference sequence). The DNA of the CDR3 is TGTGCCAGCAGCTCCTTAGGAGGGAGCTCCTACGAGCAGTACTTC. It translates to CASSSLGGSSYEQYF.

Many counts were recorded for this clone. The chain employs TRBV2 and TRBJ1-1; D gene ambiguous. In germline, CDR1 is SNHLY, CDR2 FYNNEI. The CDR3 is made up of 12 amino acids. The V gene lost 5 bases and the J gene lost 0 bases, with 4 bases spanning the gap. The CDR3 sequence is CASSKMNTEAFF. CDR3 DNA: TGTGCCAGCAGTAAAATGAACACTGAAGCTTTCTTT.

The CDR3 DNA follows: TGTGCCAGCAGCGGTAGCTCACAGGGCTACGGTCAGTACTTC. Amino acid sequence: CASSGSSQGYGQYF. The J gene is TRBJ2-4, the V gene TRBV9; tentative D call: TRBD1 (6 bases). V dropped 3 bases and J dropped 12 bases, with 19 bases sitting between them. The germline gives CDR1 SGDLS, CDR2 YYNGEE. There are 14 residues in the CDR3.